The next 3 T cell receptor beta chains were all read from a single sample in a study of blood T cell repertoires in COVID-19. TCRdb keeps only in-frame clones here, not all; method: immunoSEQ multiplex PCR. The data hold 250,000 to 350,000 clones, with around 85% observed a single time. Material for sequencing was PBMCs or T cells enriched from blood (not recorded which). The receptors come from a woman younger than 45 who had recovered from COVID-19.

This chain links TRBV25-1 with TRBJ2-5; 8 bases fit TRBD2. Per germline, CDR1 MGHDK and CDR2 SYGVNS. J gave up 0 bases and V 4 bases, and 10 bases lay outside the gene matches. CDR3 size: 17 residues. CDR3 DNA sequence: TGTGCCAGCAGTGGTTTCCGGAGCGGGGGCTACCAAGAGACCCAGTACTTC. Amino acids: CASSGFRSGGYQETQYF.

A word on this clone: One junction end does not reproduce the germline sequence, and a read error may be involved. The genes are TRBV11-2 and TRBJ2-5; 9 positions match TRBD1. The germline V gene encodes CDR1 SGHAT and CDR2 FQNNGV. There are 16 residues in the CDR3. The CDR3 DNA sequence: TGTGCCAGCAGCTCCGGGACAGGGATCGGGCAAGCGACCCAGTACTTC. It translates to CASSSGTGIGQATQYF.

V usage is TRBV11-2 and J usage is TRBJ2-7; 9 bases map to TRBD1. The CDR3 loop spans 15 amino acids. V was clipped by 3 bases and J by 2 bases; unmatched bases: 5. Germline values: CDR1 SGHAT, CDR2 FQNNGV. The DNA of the CDR3 is TGTGCCAGCAGCTTCCCGGGACAGGGCGCCTACGAGCAGTACTTC. Translation gives CASSFPGQGAYEQYF. Looking up the rest from reference TRBV11-2 and TRBJ2-7 gives the full variable domain: EAGVAQSPRYKIIEKRQSVAFWCNPISGHATLYWYQQILGQGPKLLIQFQNNGVVDDSQLPKDRFSAERLKGVDSTLKIQPAKLEDSAVYLCASSFPGQGAYEQYFGPGTRLTVT.